Following are 18 T cell receptor beta chains from one sample sequenced in a study of T cells after yellow fever vaccination. TCRdb passed the 5' RACE reads through MiXCR, listing each CDR3 protein once. In the table there are 120,000 or so distinct CDR3 sequences, roughly 15% of which are singletons. Specimen: CD8+ T cells sorted from PBMCs, collected 5 days after the yellow fever booster vaccination. These receptors were collected from a man aged 18-30 years who received the YFV17D yellow fever vaccine.

V is TRBV7-9 and J is TRBJ2-2; 8 positions match TRBD1. Losses at the gene ends were 6 bases for V and 3 bases for J; bases not matched to a gene: 6. The germline V gene has CDR1 SEHNR and CDR2 FQNEAQ (reference sequence). The CDR3 runs 15 residues. Written as DNA, the CDR3 is TGTGCCAGCAGTCCCGACAGGGGATACACCGGGGAGCTGTTTTTT. Translating it yields CASSPDRGYTGELFF.

This sequence joins TRBV7-9 and TRBJ1-2, with D perhaps matching TRBD1 (5 bases). V lost 3 bases, J lost 8 bases, and 22 bases lay in between. The CDR3 contains 16 residues. Germline V gives CDR1 SEHNR, CDR2 FQNEAQ (reference sequence). The CDR3, as DNA: TGTGCCAGCAGCTTGGCCGGGACCTCTAATGTATGGGGCTACACCTTC. Amino acid sequence: CASSLAGTSNVWGYTF.

The chain joins TRBV25-1 to TRBJ1-2; D remains unclear. The CDR3 extends over 14 amino acids. Trimming removed 1 base at V and 5 bases at J, with 11 bases between. Germline CDR1 and CDR2: MGHDK and SYGVNS. The CDR3 loop is CASSELNRGYGYTF. CDR3 DNA sequence: TGTGCCAGCAGTGAATTAAACCGAGGATATGGCTACACCTTC.

This clonotype has just a few counts. This sequence joins TRBV6-6 and TRBJ2-7; tentative D call: TRBD1 (6 bases). Germline V lookup: CDR1 MNHNY, CDR2 SVGAGI (reference sequence). The CDR3 is made up of 15 amino acids. Trimming removed 0 bases at V and 3 bases at J, with 12 bases between. CDR3 amino acids: CASSYSEAQGYEQYF. CDR3 DNA: TGTGCCAGCAGTTACTCGGAGGCACAGGGCTACGAGCAGTACTTC.

V is TRBV6-1 and J is TRBJ2-7, with D unresolved. Per germline, CDR1 MNHNS and CDR2 SASEGT. CDR3 length: 12 residues. V dropped 7 bases and J dropped 2 bases, with 9 bases sitting between them. The CDR3 region has the DNA TGTGCCAGCAACCCATCGGCCTACGAGCAGTACTTC. This codes for CASNPSAYEQYF.

V gene TRBV27 combines with J gene TRBJ2-7, with 9 bases that match TRBD1. The CDR3 extends over 14 amino acids. Trimming at V came to 6 bases and at J to 4 bases, leaving 7 bases not matched to a gene. Germline V gene sequence: CDR1 MNHEY, CDR2 SMNVEV (reference sequence). The chain's CDR3 is CASSPTGGGYEQYF. CDR3 DNA: TGTGCCAGCAGCCCGACAGGGGGGGGATACGAGCAGTACTTC.

The genes are TRBV5-1 and TRBJ1-2; D is uncertain. The length of the CDR3 is 16 residues. V gave up 0 bases and J gave up 4 bases, with 16 bases separating them. Germline CDR1 reads SGHRS; CDR2 reads YFSETQ. CDR3 sequence (DNA): TGCGCCAGCAGCTTGGCTCGTGGAGGATACGGCTATGGCTACACCTTC. This encodes CASSLARGGYGYGYTF.

The chain is built from TRBV5-1 and TRBJ2-1; no reliable D call. The CDR3 sequence is 16 residues long. Looked up from germline, CDR1 is SGHRS and CDR2 is YFSETQ. Trimming pared 0 bases from V and 2 bases from J, leaving 12 bases between. CDR3 sequence (DNA): TGCGCCAGCAGCTTGGCCTTACAAGGTCCCTACAATGAGCAGTTCTTC. Residues: CASSLALQGPYNEQFF.

The table lists this clonotype with a few counts. The chain has TRBV4-1 and TRBJ2-7, with a possible D match to TRBD1 (5 bases). Germline V lookup: CDR1 MGHRA, CDR2 YSYEKL. This CDR3 is 14 amino acids long. With 6 bases removed from V and 0 bases from J, the gap between germline ends came to 12 bases. CDR3 nucleotide sequence: TGCGCCAGCAGATTGACGACAGACTCCTACGAGCAGTACTTC. Translating it yields CASRLTTDSYEQYF.

In this sample, this clonotype turned up once. As DNA, the CDR3 is TGTGCCAGCAGCCCCCCGAGTAGCACAGATACGCAGTATTTT. It yields the protein CASSPPSSTDTQYF. This chain connects TRBV2 to TRBJ2-3; D gene ambiguous. The V gene's germline CDR1 is SNHLY and CDR2 FYNNEI. Trimming shortened V by 6 bases and J by 0 bases, and 10 bases separated the two germline ends. CDR3 length: 14 residues.

The rearrangement uses TRBV11-2 and TRBJ1-1, with no clear D. The CDR3 covers 12 residues. Germline assignment: CDR1 SGHAT and CDR2 FQNNGV. V lost 2 bases and J 8 bases, leaving 9 bases between the germline ends. The CDR3 here is CASSLSNREAFF. For the CDR3, the DNA is TGTGCCAGCAGCTTATCGAACCGCGAAGCTTTCTTT.

This chain uses TRBV7-9 with TRBJ2-3; D is uncertain. V lost 5 bases to trimming and J lost 4 bases, with 10 bases between them. The CDR3 spans 13 residues. Germline CDR1 is SEHNR and CDR2 is FQNEAQ (reference sequence). Written as DNA, the CDR3 is TGTGCCAGCAGCCCTCGGTTCCCAGATACGCAGTATTTT. It yields the protein CASSPRFPDTQYF.

V is TRBV5-4 and J is TRBJ2-7, with D unclear. The V gene lost 0 bases and the J gene lost 3 bases, with 7 bases spanning the gap. The CDR3 runs 13 residues. Germline V gives CDR1 SGHNT, CDR2 YYREEE (reference sequence). CDR3 residues: CASSLGPDYEQYV. Here the CDR3 DNA reads TGTGCCAGCAGCTTGGGGCCAGACTACGAGCAGTACGTC.

The chain links TRBV29-1 to TRBJ2-7; 7 positions agree with TRBD1. This CDR3 comprises 13 residues. CDR1 and CDR2 (germline): SQVTM, ANQGSEA. J was trimmed by 3 bases and V by 1 base; bases with no gene match: 3. CDR3 protein: CSVEGWDSYEQYF. CDR3 nucleotide sequence: TGCAGCGTTGAAGGCTGGGACAGCTACGAGCAGTACTTC.

This clonotype turned up a few times. The chain is built from TRBV14 and TRBJ1-2; TRBD1 matches 7 bases. CDR1 SGHDN and CDR2 FVKESK come from the germline V gene. V shed 5 bases, J shed 5 bases, and the junction held 8 bases outside the gene matches. The CDR3 covers 14 residues. The CDR3 spells CASSSTGTVYGYTF. The CDR3 region has the DNA TGTGCCAGCAGCTCAACCGGGACAGTTTATGGCTACACCTTC.

This clonotype was counted ten times or more. The gene calls are TRBV21-1 and TRBJ2-3; TRBD1 reflects the table's D call only, with no check against the DNA. TRBV21-1 is a documented pseudogene. The CDR3 loop spans 16 amino acids. The CDR3 nucleotides read TGTGCCAGCAGCATTAGACGGGGGCCATGCACAGATACGCAGTATTTT. Its protein product is CASSIRRGPCTDTQYF.

The V and J genes are TRBV27 and TRBJ2-7; D is possibly TRBD1 or TRBD2 (5 bases each). The CDR3 sequence is 14 residues long. V dropped 8 bases and J dropped 5 bases, with 19 bases sitting between them. CDR1 and CDR2 from the germline V gene are MNHEY and SMNVEV (reference sequence). The CDR3 is CASSGTPHIHEQYF. DNA of the CDR3: TGTGCCAGCTCCGGGACCCCTCACATCCACGAGCAGTACTTC.

The rearrangement joins TRBV12-3 or TRBV12-4 to TRBJ1-5; maybe TRBD1 (5 bases). This CDR3 is built from 15 residues. V shed 6 bases and J shed 6 bases, with 18 bases lying between them. The CDR3 DNA is TGTGCCAGCAGCCGTCTTACGGGGGATGGTCAGCCCCAGCATTTT. This translates into CASSRLTGDGQPQHF.